This T cell receptor (beta chain) was captured by sequencing in a study of response to subunit inactivated influenza vaccine. The V gene lost 4 bases and the J gene lost 3 bases, with 18 bases spanning the gap. The CDR3 length is 16 residues. In germline, CDR1 is GTSNPN, CDR2 SVGIG (reference sequence). Points from the study as a whole: Every seasonal influenza vaccination brings in few new T cells, the authors suggested.

TCRdb independently ran MiXCR on the RT-PCR reads; one entry per CDR3 protein. The sample holds hundreds of thousands of distinct CDR3 sequences, about 12% seen once. This clonotype was counted a few times. Its target is unknown. This sequence originates from a middle-aged man who received an inactivated influenza vaccine. Here the sequenced sample was PBMCs from blood, taken on the day of vaccination. This chain uses TRBV30 with TRBJ2-2; no clear D gene. The CDR3 protein is CAWKSGPLADTGELFF. CDR3 sequence (DNA): TGTGCCTGGAAAAGTGGTCCCCTCGCGGACACCGGGGAGCTGTTTTTT.